What follows are 24 T cell receptor beta chains derived from one specimen sequenced in a study of CD8+ T cells in alopecia areata. RNA extraction and reverse transcription yielded cDNA as sequencing template. The assay was immunoSEQ multiplex PCR, and TCRdb's table has in-frame clones only and misses some. The specimen has around 300,000 clones, none found just once. Cutaneous lymph nodes were pooled and cells sorted by CD4, CD8alpha, NKG2D, NKG2ACE and more. Sequencing used CD4+ T cells sorted from a lymph node. These receptors all come from a C3H/HeJ mouse with alopecia areata. MHC haplotype of the strain: H2-k.

Only a few counts were recorded for this clone. Gene names refer to mouse genes. The CDR3 end is not reached by the read, which stops 4 residues before it; the germline J gene fills it in. The J gene is TRBJ1-2, the V gene TRBV12-1, with D maybe TRBD1 (6 bases). Trimming removed 0 bases at V and 0 bases at J, with 13 bases between. The CDR3 is 16 amino acids. Germline-derived CDR1 and CDR2 are SGHSN and HYEKVE. The covered CDR3 bases are TGTGCCAGCTCTCTCGTGGCCGGGACAACAAACTCC. Its protein product is CASSLVAGTTNS. The entire CDR3 sequence reads CASSLVAGTTNSDYTF.

This clone was observed a few times. Gene labels here are mouse ones. The CDR3 end falls 4 residues outside the read, so it is completed with the germline J gene. The V and J genes are TRBV5 and TRBJ2-2, with TRBD2 matching over 9 bases. V trimming: 4 bases; J trimming: 0 bases; junction bases outside the gene matches: 6. The CDR3 sequence is 17 residues long. Germline V gene lookup returns CDR1 LGHNA and CDR2 YNLKQL (reference sequence). This chain's CDR3 is CASSRLLGGPNTGQLYF. CDR3 bases read: TGTGCCAGCAGCCGCCTACTGGGGGGCCCAAACACCGGG.

Concerning this clone itself: The gene symbols are mouse symbols. The read ends 4 residues early relative to the CDR3; the germline J gene fills the gap. The V and J genes are TRBV13-2 and TRBJ2-3; 8 bases are shared with TRBD2. CDR1 and CDR2 (germline): NNHNN, SYGAGS (reference sequence). The CDR3 contains 16 residues. Trimming cost V 0 bases and J 1 base; bases outside gene matches: 4. The sequenced part of the CDR3 DNA is TGTGCCAGCGGTGATGGAGGCTGGGGGGGTGCAGAA. This sequence encodes CASGDGGWGGAE. From start to end, the CDR3 is CASGDGGWGGAETLYF.

About this clone: All gene names here are mouse names. Incomplete CDR3 DNA: TGTGCCAGCAGCCAAGATTCACATAATTCCTATAATTCGCCC. Its protein product is CASSQDSHNSYNSP. The CDR3 as a whole reads CASSQDSHNSYNSPLYF. The chain links TRBV5 to TRBJ1-6; D is undetermined. The DNA ends 3 residues before the CDR3 does, and the rest of the CDR3 is filled in from the germline J gene. TRBJ1-6 is noted as an ORF with a role that remains uncertain. The CDR3 spans 17 residues. CDR1 is LGHNA and CDR2 is YNLKQL in the germline V gene (reference sequence). Trimming left V 0 bases short and J 0 bases short, with 9 bases between.

With regard to this clone: Gene names denote mouse genes. From the germline J gene comes the end of the CDR3, since the read stops 4 residues before it. The same CDR3 is also encoded by other DNA sequences in this sample. The chain couples TRBV19 to TRBJ2-7; 11 bases are a match to TRBD2. The germline V gene encodes CDR1 FNHDT and CDR2 SITEND (reference sequence). This CDR3 has 14 residues. The CDR3 spells CASSIGTGGDEQYF. CDR3 bases read: TGTGCCAGCAGTATTGGGACTGGGGGTGAT.

There are a few counts of this clone. The gene names here belong to mouse. The CDR3 bases that were read are TGCACCTGCAGTGCAGGGACTGGGGGGTATAACCAAGAC. Translation gives CTCSAGTGGYNQD. From start to end, the CDR3 is CTCSAGTGGYNQDTQYF. The V gene is TRBV1, the J gene TRBJ2-5, with 11 bases identical to TRBD2. With the read ending 4 residues before the CDR3 end, the germline J gene is used to fill in that end. Germline-derived CDR1 and CDR2 are NSQYPW and LRSPGD (reference sequence). This CDR3 comprises 17 residues. Trimming removed 1 base from V and 0 bases from J; junction bases left unmatched: 3. Full variable domain (remainder filled in from reference TRBV1 and TRBJ2-5): VTLLEQNPRWRLVPRGQAVNLRCILKNSQYPWMSWYQQDLQKQLQWLFTLRSPGDKEVKSLPGADYLATRVTDTELRLQVANMSQGRTLYCTCSAGTGGYNQDTQYFGPGTRLLVL.

This clone turned up a few times. Genes and germline come from the mouse. The CDR3 bases that were read are TGTGCTAGGAATGGGACAGGGGACTCC. Amino acids: CARNGTGDS. The entire CDR3 reads CARNGTGDSDYTF. V is TRBV29 and J is TRBJ1-2; 10 bases map to TRBD1. The sequence runs out 4 residues before the end of the CDR3; the remainder is reconstructed from the germline J gene. The CDR3 length is 13 residues. V shed 9 bases, J shed 3 bases, and the junction held 4 bases outside the gene matches. The germline V gene encodes CDR1 MSHET and CDR2 SYDVDS.

Points on this clone: Genes here carry mouse names. The CDR3 goes on 4 residues after the read ends, and that part is filled in from the germline J gene. The identical CDR3 is also encoded by other nucleotide sequences in the sample. This sequence joins TRBV1 and TRBJ2-1; TRBD1 matches at 7 bases. With V trimmed by 3 bases and J by 1 base, 3 bases remained unmatched. The CDR3 is 15 amino acids. Germline lookup yields CDR1 NSQYPW and CDR2 LRSPGD (reference sequence). The CDR3 bases that were read are TGCACCTGCAGTGCGGGACAGACAAACTATGCT. It is translated as CTCSAGQTNYA. The CDR3 in full is CTCSAGQTNYAEQFF.

With regard to this clone: Genes here carry mouse names. With the read ending 4 residues before the CDR3 end, the germline J gene is used to fill in that end. This chain joins TRBV1 and TRBJ2-1, with 11 bases matching TRBD2. CDR1 and CDR2 (germline): NSQYPW, LRSPGD (reference sequence). CDR3 length: 15 amino acids. The part of the CDR3 DNA that was read is TGCACCTGCAGTGCAAGGGACTGGGGGTTCGCT. This encodes CTCSARDWGFA. The whole CDR3 sequence reads CTCSARDWGFAEQFF.

This clone was picked up a small number of times. Germline and genes: mouse. Read sequence stops 4 residues before the CDR3 end, and the germline J gene provides the missing end. The rearrangement uses TRBV19 and TRBJ2-5; 9 bases are shared with TRBD1. Germline CDR1 is FNHDT and CDR2 is SITEND (reference sequence). CDR3 size: 14 residues. This chain's CDR3 is CASRSRDREDTQYF. The covered CDR3 bases are TGTGCCAGCAGGAGCCGGGACAGGGAAGAC.

As for this clone: Mouse germline and gene names are used. The sequenced fragment ends 4 residues before the CDR3 boundary, so the rest is inferred from the germline J gene. This rearrangement joins TRBV1 to TRBJ2-5, with unresolved D. Germline CDR1 NSQYPW, CDR2 LRSPGD (reference sequence). The CDR3 sequence is 14 residues long. The CDR3 DNA, read in part, is TGCACCTGCAGTGCAGAACATTATGGGGAC. This gives the protein CTCSAEHYGD. In full, the CDR3 is CTCSAEHYGDTQYF.

As to this clone: Mouse gene names and germline throughout. The CDR3 end is not reached by the read, which stops 4 residues before it; the germline J gene fills it in. The chain joins TRBV19 to TRBJ2-3; D is possibly TRBD2 (6 bases). CDR1 is FNHDT and CDR2 is SITEND in the germline V gene (reference sequence). CDR3 length: 14 residues. The V gene lost 4 bases and the J gene lost 3 bases, with 12 bases spanning the gap. This CDR3 is CASSSWGRAETLYF. Partial CDR3 DNA: TGTGCCAGCAGTTCCTGGGGAAGAGCAGAA.

A few counts support this clone. Gene and germline names: mouse. The CDR3 bases that were read are TGTGCCAGCAAGACAGGGCTGATTGCAGAA. This translates into CASKTGLIAE. The full CDR3 sequence reads CASKTGLIAETLYF. V usage is TRBV13-3 and J usage is TRBJ2-3; the match to TRBD1 covers 7 bases. The read falls 4 residues short of the CDR3 end, and the missing part is taken from the germline J gene. Per the germline V gene, CDR1 is NNHDY and CDR2 is SYVADS. The CDR3 spans 14 residues. The ends lost 6 bases at V and 2 bases at J; junction bases unmatched: 6.

A note on this clone: Mouse gene names apply. The read ends 4 residues before the CDR3 terminus; that terminus is restored from the germline J gene. V is TRBV1 and J is TRBJ2-2; 9 nucleotides match TRBD1. Germline V gene lookup returns CDR1 NSQYPW and CDR2 LRSPGD (reference sequence). V gave up 0 bases and J gave up 3 bases; unmatched junction bases: 8. This CDR3 region has 18 residues. The CDR3 sequence is CTCSADRTGGADTGQLYF. The CDR3 DNA, read in part, is TGCACCTGCAGTGCAGATCGCACAGGGGGCGCAGACACCGGG.

This clone was counted only a few times. The gene symbols are mouse symbols. The CDR3 extends 4 residues past the end of the read, so its final part is completed from the germline J gene. The gene calls are TRBV13-2 and TRBJ2-3; TRBD1 matches 7 bases. Germline V gives CDR1 NNHNN, CDR2 SYGAGS (reference sequence). The J segment lost 2 bases and the V segment lost 9 bases, leaving 3 bases of the junction unmatched. This CDR3 has 12 amino acids. Here the CDR3 reads CATGQVAETLYF. CDR3 DNA, as far as it was read: TGTGCCACCGGACAGGTTGCAGAA.

The sample holds a few counts of this clone. Gene and germline names: mouse. The part of the CDR3 DNA that was read is TGTGCCAGCAGCCAAGAAAGACAGGTTGGGAGGGCT. It specifies CASSQERQVGRA. The whole CDR3 protein is CASSQERQVGRAEQFF. This sequence joins TRBV5 and TRBJ2-1; TRBD1 might be the D (6 bases). Read sequence stops 4 residues before the CDR3 end, and the germline J gene provides the missing end. The CDR3 length is 16 residues. Germline-derived CDR1 and CDR2 are LGHNA and YNLKQL (reference sequence).

The sample holds a few counts of this clone. The listed genes are named as in mouse. The CDR3 spells CTCSAPGTGGALDTQYF. The part of the CDR3 DNA that was read is TGCACCTGCAGTGCCCCCGGGACTGGGGGGGCGCTAGAC. This chain uses TRBV1 with TRBJ2-5; TRBD2 matches at 14 bases. Coverage ceases 4 residues before the CDR3 finishes, and the germline J gene fills in the end. Germline V gene sequence: CDR1 NSQYPW, CDR2 LRSPGD (reference sequence). This CDR3 is built from 17 residues.

In this sample, this clone turned up a few times. Mouse gene names apply. The read halts 4 residues ahead of the CDR3 end, with the missing end drawn from the germline J gene. This rearrangement joins TRBV5 to TRBJ2-7; TRBD2 aligns across 10 bases. The germline V gene has CDR1 LGHNA and CDR2 YNLKQL (reference sequence). CDR3 length: 16 amino acids. J gave up 0 bases and V 0 bases, and 2 bases lay outside the gene matches. CDR3 sequence: CASSQEGLGASYEQYF. Incomplete CDR3 DNA: TGTGCCAGCAGCCAAGAAGGACTGGGGGCCTCCTAT.

This clone has just a few counts. The genes are named according to mouse. The read ends 4 residues before the CDR3 terminus; that terminus is restored from the germline J gene. The V gene is TRBV1, the J gene TRBJ2-1, with 11 nucleotides matching TRBD2. The junction had 6 bases not matched to a gene; V was cut back by 5 bases and J by 6 bases. The CDR3 runs to 15 residues. In germline, CDR1 is NSQYPW, CDR2 LRSPGD (reference sequence). The CDR3 sequence is CTCSPLTGGAAEQFF. The sequenced CDR3 bases are TGCACCTGCAGTCCTCTTACTGGGGGGGCTGCT.

As to this clone: Gene names refer to mouse genes. The read halts 4 residues ahead of the CDR3 end, with the missing end drawn from the germline J gene. The genes are TRBV19 and TRBJ1-2, with 10 bases identical to TRBD1. Germline V CDR1 and CDR2: FNHDT, SITEND (reference sequence). Trimming at V came to 2 bases and at J to 0 bases, leaving 4 bases not matched to a gene. This CDR3 comprises 16 residues. The CDR3 spells CASSMGQGTSNSDYTF. CDR3 DNA (partial): TGTGCCAGCAGTATGGGACAGGGGACCTCAAACTCC. Using reference TRBV19 and TRBJ1-2 for the parts outside the CDR3, the full variable domain is GGIITQTPKFLIGQEGQKLTLKCQQNFNHDTMYWYRQDSGKGLRLIYYSITENDLQKGDLSEGYDASREKKSSFSLTVTSAQKNEMAVFLCASSMGQGTSNSDYTFGSGTRLLVI.

Comments on this clone: Mouse germline and gene names are used. From the germline J gene comes the end of the CDR3, since the read stops 4 residues before it. Other DNA variants within this sample encode the same CDR3. V is TRBV19 and J is TRBJ2-7, with D unresolved. The CDR3 consists of 12 residues. Trimming removed 2 bases at V and 3 bases at J, with 6 bases between. Germline V CDR1 and CDR2: FNHDT, SITEND (reference sequence). CDR3 DNA, as far as it was read: TGTGCCAGCAGTATGGGTGGCTAT. Translating gives CASSMGGY. In full, the CDR3 reads CASSMGGYEQYF.

This clone was observed a handful of times. Gene names are mouse gene names. The read stops 4 residues short of the end of the CDR3; the missing end is completed from the germline J gene. The rearrangement uses TRBV14 and TRBJ2-5; TRBD2 aligns across 9 bases. This CDR3 is built from 14 residues. Germline values: CDR1 SGHDT, CDR2 FRDEAV. The CDR3: CASSLLGGEDTQYF. CDR3 DNA, as far as it was read: TGTGCCAGCAGTTTACTGGGGGGCGAAGAC.

This clone was seen only a few times. The listed genes are named as in mouse. The observed sequence ends 4 residues before the CDR3 terminus, with the missing tail filled in from the germline J gene. This chain joins TRBV13-1 and TRBJ1-2; 11 bases line up with TRBD1. The germline CDR1 and CDR2 sequences are NSHNY and SYGAGN. Trimming cost V 0 bases and J 0 bases; bases outside gene matches: 4. The CDR3 is made up of 17 amino acids. CDR3 in amino acids: CASSDVRTGGANSDYTF. The CDR3 bases that were read are TGTGCCAGCAGTGATGTCCGGACAGGGGGCGCAAACTCC.

This clone appeared a few times. Germline and genes here are mouse. The read ends 4 residues early relative to the CDR3; the germline J gene fills the gap. V usage is TRBV13-1 and J usage is TRBJ2-1, with unresolved D. The CDR3 spans 14 residues. Germline-derived CDR1 and CDR2 are NSHNY and SYGAGN. The germline V and J ends were trimmed by 2 bases and 2 bases, with 8 bases remaining between them. The DNA read from the CDR3 is TGTGCCAGCAGTGAGAGACACCACTATGCT. As protein: CASSERHHYA. The entire CDR3 protein is CASSERHHYAEQFF.